The TCR beta chain under discussion was sequenced for a study of post-analysis software for immune sequencing data. Study-wide background: Several disease courses (relapsing-remitting, secondary progressive and progressive-relapsing) of multiple sclerosis were included. General study points: When the samples were clustered directly with F measure, those that had been prepared in the same batch showed strong co-clustering. Among multiple sclerosis patients, normalized Chao1 diversity was significantly below that of controls. Roughly five TRBV segments appeared more often in patients than in controls, and TRBV5-6, TRBV5-1 and TRBV20-1 were among these.

In its sample, this clonotype was seen a few times. Its antigen is not known. The TCR beta cDNA libraries carried unique molecular identifiers. TCRdb re-called the PCR reads with MiXCR, one entry per CDR3 protein. This sample has about 820,000 distinct CDR3 sequences, with about 50% found just once. CDR3 length: 12 residues. V was pared by 3 bases and J by 15 bases, with 8 bases of the junction left unmatched. The receptor's source is a girl aged 10 to 17 with multiple sclerosis. This chain uses TRBV12-3 or TRBV12-4 with TRBJ2-1, with 7 bases lining up with TRBD1. Sequencing used blood. The CDR3 nucleotides read TGTGCCAGCAGTTTCCCCGGGACAGTGGGGTTCTTC. Amino acid sequence: CASSFPGTVGFF.